The TCR beta chain under discussion was sequenced for a study of OX40 agonist ivuxolimab in advanced cancers. The CDR3 totals 12 residues. Looked up from germline, CDR1 is SGHTA and CDR2 is FQGNSA. Trimming pared 5 bases from V and 1 base from J, leaving 4 bases between. This clone was counted ten times or more. Its antigen is undetermined. Findings and caveats of the study: Antigen targets of the expanded peripheral T cells went undetermined.

Assay used: immunoSEQ multiplex PCR; TCRdb lists only in-frame clones, some missing. The sample carries about 75,000 clones, about 86% recorded once. The sample in question was CD4+ or CD8+ T cells sorted from blood, obtained in a trial of the OX40 agonist ivuxolimab. The gene calls are TRBV7-2 and TRBJ2-3; no clear D gene. This clonotype originated in an adult with an advanced solid tumor such as melanoma, head and neck, liver or kidney cancer. The CDR3 here is CASSPGTDTQYF. The CDR3, as DNA: TGTGCCAGCAGCCCCGGCACAGATACGCAGTATTTT.